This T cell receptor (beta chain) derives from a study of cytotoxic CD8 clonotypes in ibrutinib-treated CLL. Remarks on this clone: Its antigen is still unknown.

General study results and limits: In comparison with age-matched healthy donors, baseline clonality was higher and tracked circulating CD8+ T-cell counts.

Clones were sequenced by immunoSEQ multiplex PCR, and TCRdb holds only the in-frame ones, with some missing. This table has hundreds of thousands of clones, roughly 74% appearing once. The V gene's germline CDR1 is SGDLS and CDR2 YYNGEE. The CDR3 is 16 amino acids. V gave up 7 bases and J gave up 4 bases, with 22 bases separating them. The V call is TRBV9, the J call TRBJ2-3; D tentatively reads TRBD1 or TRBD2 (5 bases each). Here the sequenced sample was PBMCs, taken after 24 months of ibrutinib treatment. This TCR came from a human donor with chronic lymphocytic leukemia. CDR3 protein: CASRSGGGEISDTQYF. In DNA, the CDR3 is TGTGCCAGCCGAAGTGGTGGGGGAGAAATCTCAGATACGCAGTATTTT.